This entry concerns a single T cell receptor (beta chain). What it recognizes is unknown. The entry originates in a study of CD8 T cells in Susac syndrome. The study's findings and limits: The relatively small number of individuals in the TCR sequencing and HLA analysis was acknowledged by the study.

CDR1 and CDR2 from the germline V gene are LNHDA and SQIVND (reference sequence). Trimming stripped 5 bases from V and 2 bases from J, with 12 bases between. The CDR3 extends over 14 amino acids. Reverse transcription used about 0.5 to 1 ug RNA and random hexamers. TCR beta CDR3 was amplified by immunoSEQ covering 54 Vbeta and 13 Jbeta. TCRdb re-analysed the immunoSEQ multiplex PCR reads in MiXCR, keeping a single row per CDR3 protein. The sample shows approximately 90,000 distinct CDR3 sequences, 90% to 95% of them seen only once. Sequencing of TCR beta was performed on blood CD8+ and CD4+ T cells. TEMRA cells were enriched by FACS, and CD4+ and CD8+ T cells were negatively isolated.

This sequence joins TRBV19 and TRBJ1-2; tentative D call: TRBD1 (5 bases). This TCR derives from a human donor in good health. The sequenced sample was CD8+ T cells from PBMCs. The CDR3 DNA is TGTGCCAGTAGTGCCGACAGTCAGAACTATGGCTACACCTTC. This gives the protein CASSADSQNYGYTF.